Given below is one T cell receptor beta chain in context. CDR3 size: 15 residues. CDR1 and CDR2 from the germline V gene are LNHDA and SQIVND (reference sequence). After removal of 6 bases from V and 0 bases from J, the junction contained 6 bases not matched to a gene. These data belong to a study of blood T cell repertoires in COVID-19. Method: immunoSEQ multiplex PCR; TCRdb's copy keeps in-frame clones and lacks some. The sample yields more than 80,000 clones, around 88% seen once. The chain is built from TRBV19 and TRBJ2-3, with TRBD1 matching 7 bases. The sample was peripheral blood. This clonotype was obtained from a woman aged 55-70 years with COVID-19, enrolled during active disease. As DNA, the CDR3 is TGTGCCAGTAGAGAACAGGGGTTCAGCACAGATACGCAGTATTTT. Its protein product is CASREQGFSTDTQYF.